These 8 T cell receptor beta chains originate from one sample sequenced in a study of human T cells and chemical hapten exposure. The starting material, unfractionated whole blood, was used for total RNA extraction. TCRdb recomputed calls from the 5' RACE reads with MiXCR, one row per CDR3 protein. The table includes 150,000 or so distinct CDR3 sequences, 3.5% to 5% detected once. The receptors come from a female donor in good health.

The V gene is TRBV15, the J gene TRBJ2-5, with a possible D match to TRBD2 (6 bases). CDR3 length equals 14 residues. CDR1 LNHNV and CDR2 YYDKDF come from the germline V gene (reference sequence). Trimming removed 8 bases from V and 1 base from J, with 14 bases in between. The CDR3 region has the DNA TGTGCCACCGGGCGGGGTACCTTCCAAGAGACCCAGTACTTC. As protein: CATGRGTFQETQYF.

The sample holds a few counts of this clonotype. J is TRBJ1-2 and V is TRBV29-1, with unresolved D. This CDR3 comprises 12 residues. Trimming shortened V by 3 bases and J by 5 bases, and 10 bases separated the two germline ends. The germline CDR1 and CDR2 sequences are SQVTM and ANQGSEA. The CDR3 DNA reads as TGCAGCGTTGAGGTTGGACGGTATGGCTACACCTTC. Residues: CSVEVGRYGYTF.

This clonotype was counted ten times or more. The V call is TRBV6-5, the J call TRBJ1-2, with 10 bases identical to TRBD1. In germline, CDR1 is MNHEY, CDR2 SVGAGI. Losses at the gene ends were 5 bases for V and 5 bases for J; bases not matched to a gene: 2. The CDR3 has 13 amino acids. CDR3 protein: CASSRDRGYGYTF. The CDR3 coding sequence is TGTGCCAGCAGTCGGGACAGGGGATATGGCTACACCTTC.

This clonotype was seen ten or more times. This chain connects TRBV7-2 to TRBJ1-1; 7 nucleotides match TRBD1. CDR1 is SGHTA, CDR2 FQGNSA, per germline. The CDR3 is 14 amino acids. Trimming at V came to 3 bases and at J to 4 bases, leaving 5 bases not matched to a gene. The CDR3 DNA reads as TGTGCCAGCAGCTTGAGGGGGCTCGGCACTGAAGCTTTCTTT. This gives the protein CASSLRGLGTEAFF.

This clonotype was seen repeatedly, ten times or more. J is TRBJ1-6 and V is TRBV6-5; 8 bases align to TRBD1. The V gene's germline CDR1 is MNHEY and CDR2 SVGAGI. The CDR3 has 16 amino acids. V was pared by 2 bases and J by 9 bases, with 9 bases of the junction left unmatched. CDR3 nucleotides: TGTGCCAGCAGTTACGGTAGCAGGGGGCGCGGTTCACCCCTCCACTTT. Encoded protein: CASSYGSRGRGSPLHF.

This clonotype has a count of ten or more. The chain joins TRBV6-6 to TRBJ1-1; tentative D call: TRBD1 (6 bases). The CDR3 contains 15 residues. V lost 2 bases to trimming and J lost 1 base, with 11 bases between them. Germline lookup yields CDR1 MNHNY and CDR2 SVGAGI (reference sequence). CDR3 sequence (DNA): TGTGCCAGCAGTTACAGGGTGGGGGCGAACACTGAAGCTTTCTTT. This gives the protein CASSYRVGANTEAFF.

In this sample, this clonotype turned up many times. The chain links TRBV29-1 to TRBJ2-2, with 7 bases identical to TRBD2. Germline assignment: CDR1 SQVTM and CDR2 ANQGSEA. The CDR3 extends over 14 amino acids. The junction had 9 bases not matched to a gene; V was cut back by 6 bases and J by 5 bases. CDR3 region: CSVKSVGGTGELFF. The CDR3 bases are TGCAGCGTCAAGTCGGTGGGGGGGACCGGGGAGCTGTTTTTT.

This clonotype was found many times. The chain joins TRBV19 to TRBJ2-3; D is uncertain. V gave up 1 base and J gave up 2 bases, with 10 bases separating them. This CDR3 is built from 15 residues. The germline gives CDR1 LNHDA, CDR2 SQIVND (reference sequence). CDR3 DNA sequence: TGTGCCAGTAGTATAGCGAGTTGGGCCACAGATACGCAGTATTTT. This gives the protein CASSIASWATDTQYF.